This T cell receptor beta chain was obtained from a study of T cell repertoires in cytomegalovirus infection. Findings and limits, study-wide: Dominant in the ex vivo response were TCR beta clonotypes restricted by HLA-C and specific for CMV.

The CDR3 is 14 residues long. Trimming removed 3 bases from V and 6 bases from J, with 12 bases in between. Germline lookup yields CDR1 MDHEN and CDR2 SYDVKM. This clonotype was detected a few times. Its antigen remains unknown. Using its own MiXCR run on the reads, TCRdb lists one record per CDR3 protein. The sample comprises 230,000 or so distinct CDR3 sequences, approximately 15% of which are singletons, and less than 60% rests with the top ten. This chain uses TRBV28 with TRBJ2-1; perhaps D is TRBD1 or TRBD2 (6 bases each). This sequence was found in a human donor in good health (CMV status not recorded). Some clones in this sample may be carry-over from other donors' samples. Specimen: CD8+ T cells from PBMCs. This CDR3 is CASSFTGAGNEQFF. The CDR3, as DNA: TGTGCCAGCAGTTTTACGGGGGCTGGCAATGAGCAGTTCTTC.